The clone carrying this TCR beta chain was counted at least ten times. Its target is not known. V was clipped by 6 bases and J by 6 bases, with 14 bases between them. There are 13 residues in the CDR3. Germline V CDR1 and CDR2: ENHRY, SYGVKD. These data originate in a study of T cell repertoires in cytomegalovirus infection. TCRdb called the reads again in MiXCR, with one record for every CDR3 protein. The data show 250,000 to 400,000 distinct CDR3 sequences, around 25% seen once. This receptor was taken from a human donor in good health (CMV status not recorded). Some clones in this sample may be carry-over from other donors' samples. This material consisted of cultured PBMCs, taken from culture after CMV antigen stimulation. The rearrangement uses TRBV10-3 and TRBJ1-2, with a tentative D call TRBD1 (6 bases). CDR3 amino acids: CAISRVSGDGYTF. For the CDR3, the DNA is TGTGCCATCAGCCGAGTCTCAGGGGATGGCTACACCTTC.